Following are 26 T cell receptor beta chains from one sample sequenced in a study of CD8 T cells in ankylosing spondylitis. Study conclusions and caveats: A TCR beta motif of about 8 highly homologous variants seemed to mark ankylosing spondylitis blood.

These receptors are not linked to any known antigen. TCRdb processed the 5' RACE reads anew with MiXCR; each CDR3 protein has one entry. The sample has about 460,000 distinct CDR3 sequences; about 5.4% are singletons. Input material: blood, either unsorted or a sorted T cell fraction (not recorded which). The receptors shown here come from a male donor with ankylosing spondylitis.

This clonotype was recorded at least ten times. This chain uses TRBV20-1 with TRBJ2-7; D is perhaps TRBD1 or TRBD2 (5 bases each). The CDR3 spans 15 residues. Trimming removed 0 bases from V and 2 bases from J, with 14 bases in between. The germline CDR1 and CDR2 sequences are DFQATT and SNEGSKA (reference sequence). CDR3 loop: CSAREDGTPAYEQYF. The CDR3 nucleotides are TGCAGTGCTAGAGAGGACGGGACGCCGGCCTACGAGCAGTACTTC.

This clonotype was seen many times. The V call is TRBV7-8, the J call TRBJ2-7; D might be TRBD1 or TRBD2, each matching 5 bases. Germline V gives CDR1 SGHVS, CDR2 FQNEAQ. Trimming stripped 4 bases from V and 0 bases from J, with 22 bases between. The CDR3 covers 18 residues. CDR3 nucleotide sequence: TGTGCCAGCAGCTCCCAAATACAGAGGGGCTCAAGCTCCTACGAGCAGTACTTC. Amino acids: CASSSQIQRGSSSYEQYF. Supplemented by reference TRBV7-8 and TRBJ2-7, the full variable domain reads GAGVSQSPRYKVAKRGQDVALRCDPISGHVSLFWYQQALGQGPEFLTYFQNEAQLDKSGLPSDRFFAERPEGSVSTLKIQRTQQEDSAVYLCASSSQIQRGSSSYEQYFGPGTRLTVT.

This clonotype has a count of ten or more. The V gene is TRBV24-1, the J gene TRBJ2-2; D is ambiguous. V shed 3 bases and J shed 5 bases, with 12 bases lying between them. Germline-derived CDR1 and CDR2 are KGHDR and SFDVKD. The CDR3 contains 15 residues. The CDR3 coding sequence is TGTGCCACCAGTGATCCCCTTGTGGTGACCGGGGAGCTGTTTTTT. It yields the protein CATSDPLVVTGELFF.

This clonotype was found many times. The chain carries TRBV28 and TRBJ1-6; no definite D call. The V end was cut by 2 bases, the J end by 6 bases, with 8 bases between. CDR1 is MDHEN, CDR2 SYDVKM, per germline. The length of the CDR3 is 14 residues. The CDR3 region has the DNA TGTGCCAGCAGTTTAACGGACTTTAATTCACCCCTCCACTTT. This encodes CASSLTDFNSPLHF.

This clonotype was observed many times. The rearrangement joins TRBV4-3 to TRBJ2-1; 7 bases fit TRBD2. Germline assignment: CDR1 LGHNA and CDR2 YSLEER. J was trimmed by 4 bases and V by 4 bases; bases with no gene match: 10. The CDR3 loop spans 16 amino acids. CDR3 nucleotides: TGCGCCAGCAGCCCCATAGCTAGCGGAGGGTACAATGAGCAGTTCTTC. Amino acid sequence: CASSPIASGGYNEQFF.

CDR3 coding DNA: TGCGCCAGCAGCCAAGGGCGGGGCAGGGACTACGAGCAGTACTTC. It codes for CASSQGRGRDYEQYF. The chain carries TRBV4-3 and TRBJ2-7; TRBD2 might be the D (6 bases). V shed 1 base and J shed 3 bases, with 13 bases lying between them. Germline CDR1 and CDR2: LGHNA and YSLEER. This CDR3 spans 15 amino acids.

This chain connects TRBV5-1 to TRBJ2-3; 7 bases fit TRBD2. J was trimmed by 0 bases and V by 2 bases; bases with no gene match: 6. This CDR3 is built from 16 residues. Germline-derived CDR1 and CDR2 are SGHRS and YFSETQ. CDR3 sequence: CASSLGDYTSTDTQYF. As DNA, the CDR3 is TGCGCCAGCAGCTTAGGGGACTATACTAGCACAGATACGCAGTATTTT.

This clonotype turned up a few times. Here the CDR3 DNA reads TGTGCCAGCAGCCCCGGGACCCGGACCTACGAGCAGTACTTC. Translating gives CASSPGTRTYEQYF. The chain carries TRBV3-1 and TRBJ2-7; D assignment may be TRBD1 or TRBD2 (5 bases each). The CDR3 covers 14 residues. Trimming shortened V by 4 bases and J by 2 bases, and 12 bases separated the two germline ends. The V gene's germline CDR1 is LGHDT and CDR2 YNNKEL (reference sequence).

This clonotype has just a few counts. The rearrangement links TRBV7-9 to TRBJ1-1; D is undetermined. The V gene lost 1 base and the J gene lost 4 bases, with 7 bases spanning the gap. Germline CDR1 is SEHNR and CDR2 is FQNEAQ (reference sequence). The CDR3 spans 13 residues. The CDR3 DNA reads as TGTGCCAGCAGCTTAGACGAAGCCACTGAAGCTTTCTTT. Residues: CASSLDEATEAFF.

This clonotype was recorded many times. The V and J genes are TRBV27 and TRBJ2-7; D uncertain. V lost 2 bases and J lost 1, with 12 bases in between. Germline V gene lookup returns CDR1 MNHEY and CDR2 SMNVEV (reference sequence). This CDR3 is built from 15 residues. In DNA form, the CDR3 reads TGTGCCAGCAGTTTAGGGCAGGTAGGGTCCTACGAGCAGTACTTC. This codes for CASSLGQVGSYEQYF.

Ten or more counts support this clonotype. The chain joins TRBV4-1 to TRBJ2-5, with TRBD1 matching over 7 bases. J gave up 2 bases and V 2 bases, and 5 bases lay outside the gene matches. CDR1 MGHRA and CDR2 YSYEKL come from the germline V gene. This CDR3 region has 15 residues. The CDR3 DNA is TGCGCCAGCAGCCAAAATCCGGGACAGCAAGAGACCCAGTACTTC. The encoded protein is CASSQNPGQQETQYF.

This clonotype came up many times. CDR3 loop: CASSQRLAGYTDTQYF. CDR3 sequence (DNA): TGCGCCAGCAGCCAGCGACTAGCGGGGTACACAGATACGCAGTATTTT. The chain couples TRBV4-3 to TRBJ2-3; 11 bases agree with TRBD2. V lost 3 bases and J lost 2; bases outside the gene matches: 4. This CDR3 has 16 amino acids. CDR1 and CDR2 from the germline V gene are LGHNA and YSLEER.

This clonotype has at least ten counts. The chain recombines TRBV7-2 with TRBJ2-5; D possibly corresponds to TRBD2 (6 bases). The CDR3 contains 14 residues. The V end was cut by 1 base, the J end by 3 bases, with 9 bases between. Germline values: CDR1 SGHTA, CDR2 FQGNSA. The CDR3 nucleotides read TGTGCCAGCAGCTTAGGGGCTAGCGAAGAGACCCAGTACTTC. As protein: CASSLGASEETQYF.

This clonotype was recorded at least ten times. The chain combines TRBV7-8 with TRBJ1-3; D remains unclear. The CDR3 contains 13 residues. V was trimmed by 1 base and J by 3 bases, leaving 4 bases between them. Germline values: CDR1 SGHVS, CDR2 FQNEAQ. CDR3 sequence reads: CASSLVVGNTIYF. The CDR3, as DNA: TGTGCCAGCAGCTTAGTGGTTGGAAACACCATATATTTT.

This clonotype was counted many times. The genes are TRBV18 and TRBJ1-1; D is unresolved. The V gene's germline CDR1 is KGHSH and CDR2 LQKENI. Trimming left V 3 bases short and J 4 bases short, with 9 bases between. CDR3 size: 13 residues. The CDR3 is CASSPRRVTEAFF. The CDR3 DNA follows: TGTGCCAGCTCACCGCGGCGAGTCACTGAAGCTTTCTTT.

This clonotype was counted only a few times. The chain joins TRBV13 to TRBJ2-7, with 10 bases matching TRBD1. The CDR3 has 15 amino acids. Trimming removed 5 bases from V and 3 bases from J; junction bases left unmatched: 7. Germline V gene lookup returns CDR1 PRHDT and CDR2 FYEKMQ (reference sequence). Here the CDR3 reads CASSVAGQGVYEQYF. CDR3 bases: TGTGCCAGCAGCGTAGCCGGACAGGGGGTCTACGAGCAGTACTTC. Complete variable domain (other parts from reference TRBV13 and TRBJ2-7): AAGVIQSPRHLIKEKRETATLKCYPIPRHDTVYWYQQGPGQDPQFLISFYEKMQSDKGSIPDRFSAQQFSDYHSELNMSSLELGDSALYFCASSVAGQGVYEQYFGPGTRLTVT.

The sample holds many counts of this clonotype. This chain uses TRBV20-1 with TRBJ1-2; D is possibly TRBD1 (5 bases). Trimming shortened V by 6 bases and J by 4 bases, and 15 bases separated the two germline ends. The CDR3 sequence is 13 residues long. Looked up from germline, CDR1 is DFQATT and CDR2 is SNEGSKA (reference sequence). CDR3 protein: CSASRGSGYGYTF. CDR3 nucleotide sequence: TGCAGTGCCAGCCGGGGCTCAGGCTATGGCTACACCTTC.

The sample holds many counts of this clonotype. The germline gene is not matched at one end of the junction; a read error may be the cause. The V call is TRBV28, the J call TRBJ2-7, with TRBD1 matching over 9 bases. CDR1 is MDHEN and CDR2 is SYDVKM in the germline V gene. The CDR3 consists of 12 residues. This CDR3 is CASRGIGDRESF. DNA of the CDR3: TGTGCCAGCAGGGGAATAGGGGACAGGGAATCCTTC.

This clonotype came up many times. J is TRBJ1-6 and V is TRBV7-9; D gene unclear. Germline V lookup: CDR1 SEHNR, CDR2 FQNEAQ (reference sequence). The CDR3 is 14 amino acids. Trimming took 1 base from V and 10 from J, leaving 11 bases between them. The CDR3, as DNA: TGTGCCAGCAGCTTAGGCAGGTCTTCCTCACCCCTCCACTTT. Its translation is CASSLGRSSSPLHF.

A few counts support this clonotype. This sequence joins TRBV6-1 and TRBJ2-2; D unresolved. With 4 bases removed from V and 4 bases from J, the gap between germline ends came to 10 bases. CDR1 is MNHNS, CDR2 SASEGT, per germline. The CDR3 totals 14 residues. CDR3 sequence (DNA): TGTGCCAGCAGTGCGGCAAGGCGCACCGGGGAGCTGTTTTTT. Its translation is CASSAARRTGELFF.

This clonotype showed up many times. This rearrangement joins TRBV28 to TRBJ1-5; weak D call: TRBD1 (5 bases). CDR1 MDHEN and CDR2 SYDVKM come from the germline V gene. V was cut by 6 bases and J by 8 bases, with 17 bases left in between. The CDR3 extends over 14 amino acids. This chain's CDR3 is CASSPFRDVKPQHF. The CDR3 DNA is TGTGCCAGCAGCCCTTTCAGGGATGTAAAGCCCCAGCATTTT. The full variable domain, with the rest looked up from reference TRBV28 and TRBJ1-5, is DVKVTQSSRYLVKRTGEKVFLECVQDMDHENMFWYRQDPGLGLRLIYFSYDVKMKEKGDIPEGYSVSREKKERFSLILESASTNQTSMYLCASSPFRDVKPQHFGDGTRLSIL.

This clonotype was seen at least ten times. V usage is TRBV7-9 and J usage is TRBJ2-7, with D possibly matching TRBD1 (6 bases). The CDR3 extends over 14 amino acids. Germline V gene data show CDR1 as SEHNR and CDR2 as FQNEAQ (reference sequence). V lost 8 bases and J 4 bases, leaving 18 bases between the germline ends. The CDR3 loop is CASGNGGHPYEQYF. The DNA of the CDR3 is TGTGCCAGCGGCAATGGGGGACACCCTTACGAGCAGTACTTC.

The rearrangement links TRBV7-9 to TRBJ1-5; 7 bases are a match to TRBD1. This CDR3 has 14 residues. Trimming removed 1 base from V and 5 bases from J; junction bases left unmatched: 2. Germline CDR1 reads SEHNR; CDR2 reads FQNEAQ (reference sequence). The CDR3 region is CASSLGDSYQPQHF. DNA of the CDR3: TGTGCCAGCAGCTTAGGGGACAGTTATCAGCCCCAGCATTTT.

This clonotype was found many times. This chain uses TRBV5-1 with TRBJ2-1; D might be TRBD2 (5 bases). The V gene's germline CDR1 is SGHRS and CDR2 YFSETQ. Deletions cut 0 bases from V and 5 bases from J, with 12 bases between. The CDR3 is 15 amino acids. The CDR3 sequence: CASSLDTAGDNEQFF. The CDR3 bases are TGCGCCAGCAGCTTGGATACGGCGGGCGACAATGAGCAGTTCTTC. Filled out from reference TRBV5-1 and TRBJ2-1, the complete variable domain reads KAGVTQTPRYLIKTRGQQVTLSCSPISGHRSVSWYQQTPGQGLQFLFEYFSETQRNKGNFPGRFSGRQFSNSRSEMNVSTLELGDSALYLCASSLDTAGDNEQFFGPGTRLTVL.

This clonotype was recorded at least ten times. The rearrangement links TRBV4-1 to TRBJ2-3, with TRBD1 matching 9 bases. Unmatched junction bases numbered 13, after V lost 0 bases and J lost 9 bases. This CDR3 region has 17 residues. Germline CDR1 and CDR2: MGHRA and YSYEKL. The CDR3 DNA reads TGCGCCAGCAGCCAAGATCCCGGGACAGGGAGGTCATACACGCAGTATTTT. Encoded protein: CASSQDPGTGRSYTQYF.

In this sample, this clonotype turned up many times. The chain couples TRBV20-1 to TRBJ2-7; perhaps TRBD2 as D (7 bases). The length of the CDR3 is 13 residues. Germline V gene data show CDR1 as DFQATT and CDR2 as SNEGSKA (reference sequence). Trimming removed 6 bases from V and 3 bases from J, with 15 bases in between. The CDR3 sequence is CSARGGLDYEQYF. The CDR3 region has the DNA TGCAGTGCAAGGGGGGGCTTGGACTACGAGCAGTACTTC.